One and the same sample provided the 17 T cell receptor beta chains below, sequenced in a study of blood T cells in healthy people across ages. Using a J-beta primer mix together with a sample-barcoded 5' primer, a second PCR was run for about 6 to 11 cycles. TCRdb reprocessed the 5' RACE reads with MiXCR, giving one entry per CDR3 protein. The sample records 600,000 or so distinct CDR3 sequences, 40% to 55% being singletons. Sequencing was performed on blood. Receptors originate from a man older than 75 in good health.

The chain joins TRBV20-1 to TRBJ1-2; no reliable D call. The V end was cut by 1 base, the J end by 3 bases, with 12 bases between. CDR1 is DFQATT, CDR2 SNEGSKA, per germline (reference sequence). This CDR3 has 14 amino acids. The CDR3, as DNA: TGCAGTGCTAGAGCCGGCGGTGGCGACTATGGCTACACCTTC. The encoded protein is CSARAGGGDYGYTF.

The chain uses TRBV2 and TRBJ1-5; 7 nucleotides align to TRBD1. The junction had 3 bases not matched to a gene; V was cut back by 1 base and J by 3 bases. CDR1 is SNHLY and CDR2 is FYNNEI in the germline V gene. The CDR3 sequence is 15 residues long. CDR3 nucleotide sequence: TGTGCCAGCAGTGAAGGGGGACAGCTCAATCAGCCCCAGCATTTT. This codes for CASSEGGQLNQPQHF.

The chain couples TRBV10-1 to TRBJ2-3; D is unclear. CDR1 is WNHNN and CDR2 is SYGVQD in the germline V gene (reference sequence). This CDR3 comprises 12 residues. Trimming cost V 8 bases and J 7 bases, with 13 bases left between them. CDR3 in amino acids: CASGGHLHTQYF. CDR3 sequence (DNA): TGCGCCAGCGGTGGGCACCTGCATACGCAGTATTTT.

This chain joins TRBV10-3 and TRBJ2-5; 7 positions agree with TRBD1. V lost 5 bases to trimming and J lost 0 bases; unmatched junction nucleotides: 3. Germline CDR1 ENHRY, CDR2 SYGVKD. The CDR3 loop spans 14 amino acids. Here the CDR3 DNA reads TGTGCCATCAGTAAGGACAGGAACCAAGAGACCCAGTACTTC. This codes for CAISKDRNQETQYF.

CDR3 coding DNA: TGTGCCAGCAGTGGGGCAGGGGTCTACGAGCAGTACTTC. As protein: CASSGAGVYEQYF. The chain has TRBV6-1 and TRBJ2-7, with a weak D call TRBD1 (6 bases). The CDR3 consists of 13 residues. V lost 4 bases, J lost 3 bases, and 10 bases lay in between. CDR1 is MNHNS and CDR2 is SASEGT in the germline V gene.

About this clonotype itself: The CDR3 end shows no conserved phenylalanine or tryptophan, and so a read error is likely. The rearrangement links TRBV7-2 to TRBJ1-2; D ambiguous. Germline lookup yields CDR1 SGHTA and CDR2 FQGNSA. The CDR3 runs 12 residues. The V and J ends lost 5 bases and 9 bases respectively, with 13 bases between them. CDR3 sequence (DNA): TGTGCCAGCAGCGCCTACCTAGCTAGCTACACCTTA. This sequence encodes CASSAYLASYTL.

CDR3 amino acids: CASSPTTVEQYF. CDR3 bases: TGTGCCAGCAGCCCCACTACTGTCGAGCAGTACTTC. The chain has TRBV7-2 and TRBJ2-7; D remains ambiguous. The germline V gene encodes CDR1 SGHTA and CDR2 FQGNSA. V was pared by 5 bases and J by 6 bases, with 11 bases between. This CDR3 spans 12 amino acids. The full variable domain, in which reference TRBV7-2 and TRBJ2-7 provide the parts outside the CDR3, is GAGVSQSPSNKVTEKGKDVELRCDPISGHTALYWYRQSLGQGLEFLIYFQGNSAPDKSGLPSDRFSAERTGGSVSTLTIQRTQQEDSAVYLCASSPTTVEQYFGPGTRLTVT.

This clonotype was detected only a few times. The chain uses TRBV28 and TRBJ1-5; TRBD1 agrees at 10 bases. Germline V CDR1 and CDR2: MDHEN, SYDVKM. V shed 6 bases and J 6 bases; nucleotides not matched to a gene: 11. The CDR3 loop spans 16 amino acids. The CDR3, as DNA: TGTGCCAGCAGGACCCCGGGACAGGGGATGGGTCAGCCCCAGCATTTT. Its protein product is CASRTPGQGMGQPQHF.

V is TRBV12-3 or TRBV12-4 and J is TRBJ1-5; D remains ambiguous. This CDR3 region has 14 residues. Trimming left V 6 bases short and J 0 bases short, with 9 bases between. CDR3 region: CASSRRNSNQPQHF. CDR3 nucleotides: TGTGCCAGCAGCCGGAGGAATAGCAATCAGCCCCAGCATTTT.

This clonotype appeared a few times. The chain couples TRBV27 to TRBJ2-7, with TRBD2 matching over 10 bases. CDR3 length: 16 residues. J was trimmed by 3 bases and V by 1 base; bases with no gene match: 6. The germline V gene encodes CDR1 MNHEY and CDR2 SMNVEV (reference sequence). The CDR3 loop is CASSLYRQRGGYEQYF. CDR3 sequence (DNA): TGTGCCAGCAGTTTATATCGGCAGCGGGGGGGCTACGAGCAGTACTTC.

This clonotype was counted between two and nine times. V and J are TRBV9 and TRBJ2-1; no firm D call. This CDR3 is 15 amino acids long. Germline-derived CDR1 and CDR2 are SGDLS and YYNGEE. Trimming took 0 bases from V and 1 from J, leaving 8 bases between them. CDR3 nucleotides: TGTGCCAGCAGCGTAGCTGGCCAGTCCTACAATGAGCAGTTCTTC. Translated, it gives CASSVAGQSYNEQFF. The variable domain in full, with the rest retrieved from reference TRBV9 and TRBJ2-1, is DSGVTQTPKHLITATGQRVTLRCSPRSGDLSVYWYQQSLDQGLQFLIQYYNGEERAKGNILERFSAQQFPDLHSELNLSSLELGDSALYFCASSVAGQSYNEQFFGPGTRLTVL.

The rearrangement links TRBV29-1 to TRBJ2-5; 8 bases agree with TRBD1. There are 14 residues in the CDR3. Germline V CDR1 and CDR2: SQVTM, ANQGSEA. J was trimmed by 3 bases and V by 6 bases; bases with no gene match: 9. The CDR3 region has the DNA TGCAGCGTAGCATACGGGACAGGCGAAGAGACCCAGTACTTC. Translated: CSVAYGTGEETQYF. The variable domain in full, completed from reference TRBV29-1 and TRBJ2-5, reads SAVISQKPSRDICQRGTSLTIQCQVDSQVTMMFWYRQQPGQSLTLIATANQGSEATYESGFVIDKFPISRPNLTFSTLTVSNMSPEDSSIYLCSVAYGTGEETQYFGPGTRLLVL.

There are a few counts of this clonotype. This chain uses TRBV20-1 with TRBJ1-2, with D possibly matching TRBD1 (5 bases). With 3 bases removed from V and 7 bases from J, the gap between germline ends came to 12 bases. The germline V gene encodes CDR1 DFQATT and CDR2 SNEGSKA (reference sequence). This CDR3 spans 12 amino acids. The CDR3 nucleotides are TGCAGTGCTAGCCCGGAGGGGCTTGGCTACACCTTC. It translates to CSASPEGLGYTF.

This chain joins TRBV15 and TRBJ1-1, with 7 positions matching TRBD1. Trimming at V came to 3 bases and at J to 0 bases, leaving 1 base not matched to a gene. From germline, CDR1 is LNHNV and CDR2 YYDKDF (reference sequence). This CDR3 is 14 amino acids long. This CDR3 is CATSSGTVNTEAFF. The CDR3 nucleotides are TGTGCCACCAGCAGTGGGACAGTGAACACTGAAGCTTTCTTT.

The rearrangement links TRBV12-3 or TRBV12-4 to TRBJ2-5; TRBD1 matches 7 bases. The J call is uncertain, as TRBJ2-7 better fits the DNA end. The CDR3 length is 12 residues. This chain's CDR3 is CASSWTGSEQYF. The CDR3 DNA is TGTGCCAGCAGTTGGACAGGATCCGAGCAGTACTTC.

This clonotype was observed a few times. The V call is TRBV20-1, the J call TRBJ2-1, with 7 positions matching TRBD1. The germline CDR1 and CDR2 sequences are DFQATT and SNEGSKA (reference sequence). The junction had 5 bases not matched to a gene; V was cut back by 4 bases and J by 2 bases. This CDR3 has 14 residues. The DNA of the CDR3 is TGCAGTGCTAAACAGGGGAATGCCTACAATGAGCAGTTCTTC. It translates to CSAKQGNAYNEQFF.

The rearrangement uses TRBV20-1 and TRBJ2-3, with 9 bases fitting TRBD2. The germline gives CDR1 DFQATT, CDR2 SNEGSKA (reference sequence). This CDR3 has 14 amino acids. Trimming took 7 bases from V and 0 from J; bases not matched to a gene: 5. The DNA of the CDR3 is TGCAGTGTACCTAGCGGGGCGAGCACAGATACGCAGTATTTT. As protein: CSVPSGASTDTQYF.